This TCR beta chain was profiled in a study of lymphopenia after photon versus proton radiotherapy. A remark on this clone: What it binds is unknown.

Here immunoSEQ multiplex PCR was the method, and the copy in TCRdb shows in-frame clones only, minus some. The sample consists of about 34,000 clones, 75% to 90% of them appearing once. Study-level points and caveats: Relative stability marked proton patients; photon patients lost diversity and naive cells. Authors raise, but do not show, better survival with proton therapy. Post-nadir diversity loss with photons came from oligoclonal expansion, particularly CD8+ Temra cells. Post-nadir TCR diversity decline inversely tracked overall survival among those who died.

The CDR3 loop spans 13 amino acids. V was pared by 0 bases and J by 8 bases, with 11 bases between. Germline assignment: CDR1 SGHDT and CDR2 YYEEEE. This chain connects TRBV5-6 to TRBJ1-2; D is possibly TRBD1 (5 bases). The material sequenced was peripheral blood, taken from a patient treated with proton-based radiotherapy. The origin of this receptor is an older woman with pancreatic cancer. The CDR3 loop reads CASSLAGDVGYTF. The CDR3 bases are TGTGCCAGCAGCTTGGCCGGGGACGTAGGCTACACCTTC.